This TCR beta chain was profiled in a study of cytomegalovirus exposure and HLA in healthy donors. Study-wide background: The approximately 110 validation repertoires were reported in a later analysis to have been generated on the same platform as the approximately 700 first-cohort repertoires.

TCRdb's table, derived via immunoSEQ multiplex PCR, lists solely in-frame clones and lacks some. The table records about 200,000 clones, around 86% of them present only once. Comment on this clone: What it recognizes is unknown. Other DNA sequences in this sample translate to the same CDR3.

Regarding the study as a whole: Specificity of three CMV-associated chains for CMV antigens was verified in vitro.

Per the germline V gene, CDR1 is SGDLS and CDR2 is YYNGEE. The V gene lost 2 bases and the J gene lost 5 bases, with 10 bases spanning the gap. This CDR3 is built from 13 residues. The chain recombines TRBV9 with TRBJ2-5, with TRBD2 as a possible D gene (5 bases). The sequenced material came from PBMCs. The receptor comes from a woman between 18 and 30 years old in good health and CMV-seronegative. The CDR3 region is CASSVTGGETQYF. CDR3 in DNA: TGTGCCAGCAGCGTTACGGGCGGGGAGACCCAGTACTTC.